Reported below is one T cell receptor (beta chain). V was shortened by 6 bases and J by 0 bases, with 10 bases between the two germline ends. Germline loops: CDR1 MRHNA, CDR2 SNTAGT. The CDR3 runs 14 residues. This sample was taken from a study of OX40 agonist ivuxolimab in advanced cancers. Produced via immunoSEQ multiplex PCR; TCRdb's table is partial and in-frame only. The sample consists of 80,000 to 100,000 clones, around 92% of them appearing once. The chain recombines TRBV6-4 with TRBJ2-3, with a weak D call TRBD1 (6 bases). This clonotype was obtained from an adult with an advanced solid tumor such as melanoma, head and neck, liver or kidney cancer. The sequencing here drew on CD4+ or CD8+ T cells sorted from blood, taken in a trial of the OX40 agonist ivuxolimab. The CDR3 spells CASRQGLSTDTQYF. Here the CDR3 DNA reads TGTGCCAGCAGACAGGGTTTAAGCACAGATACGCAGTATTTT.